The 5 T cell receptor beta chains given below trace back to one sample, sequenced in a study of brain metastases from non-small cell lung cancer. Clones were sequenced by immunoSEQ multiplex PCR, and TCRdb holds only the in-frame ones, with some missing. The table shows about 420 clones, with 80% to 90% occurring only once. Sample: tumor-adjacent normal tissue. Receptors were obtained from a donor aged 40 or over with non-small cell lung cancer.

The chain is built from TRBV6-5 and TRBJ1-6, with unresolved D. CDR1 is MNHEY, CDR2 SVGAGI, per germline. The CDR3 has 14 amino acids. V lost 4 bases, J lost 8 bases, and 12 bases lay in between. The DNA of the CDR3 is TGTGCCAGCAGTTCCCTGGCGGGGTATTCACCCCTCCACTTT. Its protein product is CASSSLAGYSPLHF.

Details on this clone: A much bigger clone sits one base away, suggesting this may be a read error. This sample also contains other DNA sequences that code for the same CDR3. This chain uses TRBV5-1 with TRBJ1-1; D is unclear. The CDR3 length is 14 residues. CDR1 is SGHRS and CDR2 is YFSETQ in the germline V gene. The CDR3 region has the DNA TGTGCCAGCAGCTCGGGTAGGTTGAACACTGAAGCTTTCTTT. This encodes CASSSGRLNTEAFF. The whole variable domain, remainder taken from reference TRBV5-1 and TRBJ1-1, is KAGVTQTPRYLIKTRGQQVTLSCSPISGHRSVSWYQQTPGQGLQFLFEYFSETQRNKGNFPGRFSGRQFSNSRSEMNVSTLELGDSALYLCASSSGRLNTEAFFGQGTRLTVV.

This chain uses TRBV24-1 with TRBJ2-1; perhaps TRBD1 as D (6 bases). The ends were cut back, 2 bases at V and 4 bases at J, with 11 bases in the middle. Germline-derived CDR1 and CDR2 are KGHDR and SFDVKD. The CDR3 is 15 amino acids. CDR3 protein: CATSDYGQLYNEQFF. As DNA, the CDR3 is TGTGCCACCAGTGATTACGGACAGCTATACAATGAGCAGTTCTTC.

CDR3 bases: TGTGCCAGCAGCCAAGGGCCAGCGGGGGCACAAGAGACCCAGTACTTC. This sequence encodes CASSQGPAGAQETQYF. The V gene is TRBV3-1 (or the pseudogene TRBV3-2), the J gene TRBJ2-5, with 8 bases identical to TRBD2. Trimming cost V 1 base and J 2 bases; bases outside gene matches: 6. Germline V gene sequence: CDR1 LGHDT, CDR2 YNNKEL (reference sequence). The CDR3 contains 16 residues.

J is TRBJ2-2 and V is TRBV29-1, with D maybe TRBD1 (5 bases). The CDR3 contains 14 residues. Germline V CDR1 and CDR2: SQVTM, ANQGSEA. Trimming pared 7 bases from V and 2 bases from J, leaving 14 bases between. The CDR3 DNA follows: TGCAGCGCAGAGATAGGGGCAAACACCGGGGAGCTGTTTTTT. Translation: CSAEIGANTGELFF.